The 26 T cell receptor beta chains listed next were all sequenced from one sample in a study of OX40 agonist ivuxolimab in advanced cancers. Sequenced by immunoSEQ multiplex PCR; TCRdb stores in-frame clones only, minus some. This sample yields just under 20,000 clones, of which 70% to 80% are seen a single time; more than 25% belongs to the top ten. The sample in question was CD4+ or CD8+ T cells sorted from blood, obtained in a trial of the OX40 agonist ivuxolimab. These receptors came from an adult with an advanced solid tumor such as melanoma, head and neck, liver or kidney cancer.

The chain carries TRBV27 and TRBJ2-3, with a weak D call TRBD2 (7 bases). Germline V gives CDR1 MNHEY, CDR2 SMNVEV (reference sequence). The length of the CDR3 is 14 residues. Between the trimmed V and J ends, which lost 10 bases and 4 bases, there was a span of 18 bases. DNA of the CDR3: TGTGCCACCCTGGGCGGGGAGGGGGCAGATACGCAGTATTTT. Protein sequence: CATLGGEGADTQYF.

In the case of this clone: The same CDR3 is also encoded by other DNA sequences in this sample. V usage is TRBV4-3 and J usage is TRBJ1-1; 7 nucleotides match TRBD1. This CDR3 is built from 15 residues. Germline V gene data show CDR1 as LGHNA and CDR2 as YSLEER. V lost 0 bases to trimming and J lost 0 bases; unmatched junction nucleotides: 1. The CDR3 nucleotides read TGCGCCAGCAGCCAAGACAGGGGGTTGAACACTGAAGCTTTCTTT. Translating it yields CASSQDRGLNTEAFF.

The V gene is TRBV9, the J gene TRBJ1-2, with 10 bases matching TRBD1. In germline, CDR1 is SGDLS, CDR2 YYNGEE. CDR3 length: 15 amino acids. The V and J ends lost 3 bases and 6 bases, in that order; junction bases with no gene match: 8. In DNA, the CDR3 is TGTGCCAGCAGCGCCGGGGGACAGGGGATTCATGGCTACACCTTC. It encodes CASSAGGQGIHGYTF.

The chain is built from TRBV27 and TRBJ1-4; D is perhaps TRBD1 (6 bases). This CDR3 region has 17 residues. Germline assignment: CDR1 MNHEY and CDR2 SMNVEV (reference sequence). Trimming left V 2 bases short and J 4 bases short, with 17 bases between. In nucleotides, the CDR3 is TGTGCCAGCAGTTTAAGCAGTCAGGGGCTCGGTAATGAAAAACTGTTTTTT. Its translation: CASSLSSQGLGNEKLFF.

The gene calls are TRBV13 and TRBJ2-5; a weak D match, TRBD1 (7 bases). The CDR3 extends over 15 amino acids. V lost 4 bases to trimming and J lost 1 base, with 13 bases between them. Germline loops: CDR1 PRHDT, CDR2 FYEKMQ (reference sequence). Written as DNA, the CDR3 is TGTGCCAGCAGCTCCCAGGGGGGAAGCCAAGAGACCCAGTACTTC. This gives the protein CASSSQGGSQETQYF.

The gene calls are TRBV11-2 and TRBJ2-7; 11 bases match TRBD2. This CDR3 spans 15 amino acids. V shed 1 base, J shed 3 bases, and the junction held 2 bases outside the gene matches. Germline CDR1 SGHAT, CDR2 FQNNGV. The CDR3 DNA reads TGTGCCAGCAGCTTAGGGCTAGCGGGAGGCTACGAGCAGTACTTC. It codes for CASSLGLAGGYEQYF.

This chain links TRBV5-4 with TRBJ2-5; 9 bases map to TRBD2. This CDR3 is 16 amino acids long. Unmatched junction bases numbered 8, after V lost 1 base and J lost 4 bases. Germline loops: CDR1 SGHNT, CDR2 YYREEE (reference sequence). The CDR3: CASSLLGGGATETQYF. CDR3 DNA sequence: TGTGCCAGCAGCTTGCTTGGCGGGGGGGCCACAGAGACCCAGTACTTC. The whole variable domain, remainder taken from reference TRBV5-4 and TRBJ2-5, is ETGVTQSPTHLIKTRGQQVTLRCSSQSGHNTVSWYQQALGQGPQFIFQYYREEENGRGNFPPRFSGLQFPNYSSELNVNALELDDSALYLCASSLLGGGATETQYFGPGTRLLVL.

The chain carries TRBV13 and TRBJ2-7, with D uncertain. The length of the CDR3 is 14 residues. Deletions cut 1 base from V and 2 bases from J, with 9 bases between. The germline gives CDR1 PRHDT, CDR2 FYEKMQ (reference sequence). As DNA, the CDR3 is TGTGCCAGCAGCTTAGATAGGGAACCCTACGAGCAGTACTTC. Amino acid sequence: CASSLDREPYEQYF.

The rearrangement links TRBV18 to TRBJ2-5; TRBD1 matches 7 bases. The J call may be wrong; the DNA end is better matched by TRBJ2-7. Germline CDR1 KGHSH, CDR2 LQKENI. The length of the CDR3 is 15 residues. The CDR3 bases are TGTGCCAGCTCACCAATCGACAGGGTCTCCTACGAGCAGTACTTC. Amino acid sequence: CASSPIDRVSYEQYF.

This clone was counted only a few times. This chain joins TRBV9 and TRBJ1-1; weak D call: TRBD1 (5 bases). The CDR3 runs to 14 residues. Germline loops: CDR1 SGDLS, CDR2 YYNGEE. V lost 4 bases to trimming and J lost 0 bases, with 10 bases between them. The CDR3 region is CASSPGGVNTEAFF. The CDR3 nucleotides read TGTGCCAGCAGCCCTGGGGGGGTGAACACTGAAGCTTTCTTT.

The chain employs TRBV4-3 and TRBJ2-3; D might be TRBD1 or TRBD2, each matching 5 bases. The CDR3 has 15 amino acids. CDR1 and CDR2 from the germline V gene are LGHNA and YSLEER. Trimming shortened V by 0 bases and J by 2 bases, and 9 bases separated the two germline ends. In nucleotides, the CDR3 is TGCGCCAGCAGCCAAGAGGGACCTCTCACAGATACGCAGTATTTT. Residues: CASSQEGPLTDTQYF.

This chain uses TRBV12-5 with TRBJ1-2; TRBD1 agrees at 7 bases. Germline CDR1 is LGHNT and CDR2 is FRNRAP. V gave up 3 bases and J gave up 6 bases; unmatched junction bases: 7. This CDR3 has 14 amino acids. The CDR3 coding sequence is TGTGCTAGTGGTTTAGCAGGGGGGCACCATGGCTACACCTTC. Encoded protein: CASGLAGGHHGYTF. The entire variable domain, with the rest obtained from reference TRBV12-5 and TRBJ1-2, is as follows: DARVTQTPRHKVTEMGQEVTMRCQPILGHNTVFWYRQTMMQGLELLAYFRNRAPLDDSGMPKDRFSAEMPDATLATLKIQPSEPRDSAVYFCASGLAGGHHGYTFGSGTRLTVV.

This chain joins TRBV5-4 and TRBJ1-5; tentatively, D is TRBD1 (5 bases). CDR3 length: 14 amino acids. CDR1 and CDR2 from the germline V gene are SGHNT and YYREEE (reference sequence). Between the trimmed V and J ends, which lost 0 bases and 2 bases, there was a span of 6 bases. The CDR3 spells CASSLEGGNQPQHF. Here the CDR3 DNA reads TGTGCCAGCAGCTTGGAAGGGGGCAATCAGCCCCAGCATTTT. Complete variable domain (other parts from reference TRBV5-4 and TRBJ1-5): ETGVTQSPTHLIKTRGQQVTLRCSSQSGHNTVSWYQQALGQGPQFIFQYYREEENGRGNFPPRFSGLQFPNYSSELNVNALELDDSALYLCASSLEGGNQPQHFGDGTRLSIL.

This clone was counted once. This sequence joins TRBV7-3 and TRBJ2-1; the match to TRBD2 covers 9 bases. The germline CDR1 and CDR2 sequences are SGHTA and FQGTGA. The CDR3 length is 16 residues. V shed 5 bases, J shed 4 bases, and the junction held 9 bases outside the gene matches. CDR3 coding DNA: TGTGCCAGCAGCCCTCGTAGCGGGAGCCAGTACAATGAGCAGTTCTTC. Residues: CASSPRSGSQYNEQFF.

This chain links TRBV28 with TRBJ1-5; D is ambiguous. Trimming pared 4 bases from V and 2 bases from J, leaving 9 bases between. The CDR3 has 14 amino acids. CDR1 is MDHEN and CDR2 is SYDVKM in the germline V gene. The CDR3 sequence is CASSSLSGNQPQHF. The CDR3 DNA reads as TGTGCCAGCAGTTCACTTAGTGGCAATCAGCCCCAGCATTTT.

In its sample, this clone was seen a few times. The genes are TRBV28 and TRBJ2-2, with 9 bases aligning to TRBD1. V was clipped by 5 bases and J by 4 bases; unmatched bases: 5. CDR3 length equals 15 residues. In germline, CDR1 is MDHEN, CDR2 SYDVKM. CDR3 nucleotides: TGTGCCAGCAGTGATCTGACAGGGGGCACCGGGGAGCTGTTTTTT. Residues: CASSDLTGGTGELFF.

The chain recombines TRBV27 with TRBJ1-5, with D unclear. The germline gives CDR1 MNHEY, CDR2 SMNVEV (reference sequence). CDR3 size: 13 residues. Trimming stripped 4 bases from V and 6 bases from J, with 10 bases between. The CDR3 here is CASSSTLGQPQHF. The CDR3 coding sequence is TGTGCCAGCAGTTCAACCTTAGGTCAGCCCCAGCATTTT.

The chain is built from TRBV25-1 and TRBJ2-1; TRBD2 is a possible D gene (5 bases). The germline V gene has CDR1 MGHDK and CDR2 SYGVNS. This CDR3 is built from 14 residues. The germline V and J ends were trimmed by 4 bases and 7 bases, with 14 bases remaining between them. The DNA for the CDR3 is TGTGCCAGCAGTGGAGCGGCCTTAGCGAATGAGCAGTTCTTC. Amino acids: CASSGAALANEQFF. Combining the CDR3 with reference TRBV25-1 and TRBJ2-1 gives the whole variable domain EADIYQTPRYLVIGTGKKITLECSQTMGHDKMYWYQQDPGMELHLIHYSYGVNSTEKGDLSSESTVSRIRTEHFPLTLESARPSHTSQYLCASSGAALANEQFFGPGTRLTVL.

The genes are TRBV7-2 and TRBJ2-1, with TRBD2 matching over 8 bases. Germline CDR1 SGHTA, CDR2 FQGNSA. The CDR3 has 16 residues. J gave up 4 bases and V 0 bases, and 5 bases lay outside the gene matches. CDR3 sequence (DNA): TGTGCCAGCAGCTTAGCGTGGGGCGGGGGGTACAATGAGCAGTTCTTC. Its protein product is CASSLAWGGGYNEQFF.

This clone turned up a few times. The chain recombines TRBV19 with TRBJ1-2; 9 bases map to TRBD1. The CDR3 length is 17 residues. Germline assignment: CDR1 LNHDA and CDR2 SQIVND (reference sequence). The ends lost 4 bases at V and 6 bases at J; junction bases unmatched: 15. CDR3 sequence (DNA): TGTGCCAGTAGTACCAGGGGTTCGCGACAGGGGGTGGATGGCTACACCTTC. Amino acid sequence: CASSTRGSRQGVDGYTF.

The rearrangement uses TRBV13 and TRBJ1-2; no reliable D call. Trimming took off 1 base at V and 4 bases at J, with 19 bases between the two ends. There are 17 residues in the CDR3. CDR1 is PRHDT, CDR2 FYEKMQ, per germline (reference sequence). Here the CDR3 DNA reads TGTGCCAGCAGCTTAGCGAGAGGGAGGGTGAGAGTCTATGGCTACACCTTC. It is translated as CASSLARGRVRVYGYTF.

The chain carries TRBV13 and TRBJ2-3, with 9 bases fitting TRBD1. This CDR3 is built from 19 residues. Unmatched junction bases numbered 13, after V lost 2 bases and J lost 1 base. Germline lookup yields CDR1 PRHDT and CDR2 FYEKMQ (reference sequence). CDR3 protein: CASSLTAWGQGGGTDTQYF. In DNA, the CDR3 is TGTGCCAGCAGCTTAACGGCTTGGGGACAGGGTGGGGGCACAGATACGCAGTATTTT.

J is TRBJ1-1 and V is TRBV2, with a possible D match to TRBD1 (6 bases). Trimming stripped 3 bases from V and 2 bases from J, with 13 bases between. The CDR3 sequence is 15 residues long. CDR1 and CDR2 (germline): SNHLY, FYNNEI. The CDR3 sequence is CASSDPYRVNTEAFF. For the CDR3, the DNA is TGTGCCAGCAGTGATCCGTACAGGGTAAACACTGAAGCTTTCTTT.

This CDR3 reads CASSLSRGHEQYF. The CDR3 region has the DNA TGTGCCAGCAGTTTATCCAGGGGCCACGAGCAGTACTTC. The chain has TRBV27 and TRBJ2-7; perhaps TRBD1 as D (6 bases). Germline lookup yields CDR1 MNHEY and CDR2 SMNVEV (reference sequence). V was clipped by 0 bases and J by 5 bases, with 8 bases between them. The CDR3 covers 13 residues.

The J gene is TRBJ2-3, the V gene TRBV7-9; 9 nucleotides line up with TRBD1. Germline CDR1 SEHNR, CDR2 FQNEAQ (reference sequence). The CDR3 extends over 14 amino acids. V lost 3 bases and J lost 6; bases outside the gene matches: 4. CDR3 coding DNA: TGTGCCAGCAGCTTGGGACAGGGCGTCGATACGCAGTATTTT. This translates into CASSLGQGVDTQYF.

This chain uses TRBV28 with TRBJ2-6; TRBD2 is a possible D gene (5 bases). The germline V and J ends were trimmed by 1 base and 3 bases, with 7 bases remaining between them. Germline V CDR1 and CDR2: MDHEN, SYDVKM. The CDR3 sequence is 15 residues long. CDR3 DNA sequence: TGTGCCAGCAGTTTATTGGGGAGTGGGGCCAACGTCCTGACTTTC. Encoded protein: CASSLLGSGANVLTF. The variable domain in full, with the rest retrieved from reference TRBV28 and TRBJ2-6, is DVKVTQSSRYLVKRTGEKVFLECVQDMDHENMFWYRQDPGLGLRLIYFSYDVKMKEKGDIPEGYSVSREKKERFSLILESASTNQTSMYLCASSLLGSGANVLTFGAGSRLTVL.